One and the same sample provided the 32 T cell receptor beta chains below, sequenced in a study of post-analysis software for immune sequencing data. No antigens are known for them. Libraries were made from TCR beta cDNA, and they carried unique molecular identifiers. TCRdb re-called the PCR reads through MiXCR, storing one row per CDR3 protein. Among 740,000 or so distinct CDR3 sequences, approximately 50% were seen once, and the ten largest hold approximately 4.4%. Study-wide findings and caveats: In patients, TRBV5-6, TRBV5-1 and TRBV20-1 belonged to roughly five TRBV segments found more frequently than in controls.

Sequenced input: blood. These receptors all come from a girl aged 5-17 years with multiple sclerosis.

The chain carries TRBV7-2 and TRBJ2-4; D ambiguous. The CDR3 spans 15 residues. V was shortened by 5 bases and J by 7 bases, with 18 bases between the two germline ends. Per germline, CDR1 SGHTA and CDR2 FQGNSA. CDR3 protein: CASSLLGAETNIQYF. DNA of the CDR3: TGTGCCAGCAGCCTACTCGGAGCAGAAACGAACATTCAGTACTTC.

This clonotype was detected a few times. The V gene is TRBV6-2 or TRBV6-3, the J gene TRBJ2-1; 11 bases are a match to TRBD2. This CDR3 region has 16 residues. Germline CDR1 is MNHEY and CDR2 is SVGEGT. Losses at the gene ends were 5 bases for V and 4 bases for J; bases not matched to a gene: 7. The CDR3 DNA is TGTGCCAGCAGTGCACTGACTAGCGGGGCTTACAATGAGCAGTTCTTC. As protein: CASSALTSGAYNEQFF.

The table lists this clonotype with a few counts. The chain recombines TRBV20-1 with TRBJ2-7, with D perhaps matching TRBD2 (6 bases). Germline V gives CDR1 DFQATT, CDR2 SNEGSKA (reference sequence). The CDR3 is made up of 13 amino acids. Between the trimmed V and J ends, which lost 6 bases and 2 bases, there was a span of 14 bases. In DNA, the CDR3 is TGCAGTGCCCCCTCCGCGGGACCCTACGAGCAGTACTTC. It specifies CSAPSAGPYEQYF.

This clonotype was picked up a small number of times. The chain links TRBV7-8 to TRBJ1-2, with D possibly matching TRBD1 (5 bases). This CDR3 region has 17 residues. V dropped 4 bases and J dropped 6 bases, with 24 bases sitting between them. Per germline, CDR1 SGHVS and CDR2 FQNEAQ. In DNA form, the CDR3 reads TGTGCCAGCAGCTCCTTACCCTCGGGCGGGGGGAGGAATGGCTACACCTTC. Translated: CASSSLPSGGGRNGYTF.

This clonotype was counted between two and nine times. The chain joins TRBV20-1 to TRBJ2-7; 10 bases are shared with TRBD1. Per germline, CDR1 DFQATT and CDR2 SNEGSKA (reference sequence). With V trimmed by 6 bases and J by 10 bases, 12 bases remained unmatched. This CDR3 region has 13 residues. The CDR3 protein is CSAPGQGLKSQYF. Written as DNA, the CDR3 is TGCAGTGCCCCGGGACAGGGGTTGAAGTCCCAGTACTTC.

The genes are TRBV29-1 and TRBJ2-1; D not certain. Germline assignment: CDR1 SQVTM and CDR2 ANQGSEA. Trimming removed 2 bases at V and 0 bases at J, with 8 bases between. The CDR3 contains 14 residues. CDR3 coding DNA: TGCAGCGTTGAACCACAGTTCTCCTACAATGAGCAGTTCTTC. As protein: CSVEPQFSYNEQFF.

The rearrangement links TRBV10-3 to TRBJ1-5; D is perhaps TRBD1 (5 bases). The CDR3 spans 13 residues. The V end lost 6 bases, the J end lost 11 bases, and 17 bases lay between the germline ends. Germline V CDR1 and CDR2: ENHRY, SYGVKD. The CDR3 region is CAISEGSWGAQHF. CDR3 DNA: TGTGCCATCAGCGAGGGGTCTTGGGGAGCCCAGCATTTT.

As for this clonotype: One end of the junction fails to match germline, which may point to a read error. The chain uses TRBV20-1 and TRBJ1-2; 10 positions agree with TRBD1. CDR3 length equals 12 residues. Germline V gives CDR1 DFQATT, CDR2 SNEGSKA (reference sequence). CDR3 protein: CSAGQGNYGYIF. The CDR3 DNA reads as TGCAGTGCGGGACAGGGGAACTATGGCTACATCTTC.

CDR3 DNA sequence: TGCAGTGCTCCGGACAGGGCGGGCTATGGCTACACCTTC. Translating it yields CSAPDRAGYGYTF. This chain uses TRBV20-1 with TRBJ1-2, with 8 bases lining up with TRBD1. V lost 5 bases and J lost 4; bases outside the gene matches: 6. The germline gives CDR1 DFQATT, CDR2 SNEGSKA (reference sequence). The length of the CDR3 is 13 residues.

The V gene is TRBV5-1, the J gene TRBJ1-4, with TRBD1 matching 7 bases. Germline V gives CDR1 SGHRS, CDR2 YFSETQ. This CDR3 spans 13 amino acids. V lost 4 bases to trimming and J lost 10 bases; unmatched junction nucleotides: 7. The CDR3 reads CASSMDRTGKLFF. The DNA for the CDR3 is TGCGCCAGCAGCATGGACAGGACCGGAAAACTGTTTTTT.

CDR3 nucleotides: TGTGCCAGCAGCCAATCTTCCGGGACAGATGGCTACACCTTC. Residues: CASSQSSGTDGYTF. The chain has TRBV7-3 and TRBJ1-2; 7 nucleotides align to TRBD1. This CDR3 has 14 residues. CDR1 and CDR2 (germline): SGHTA, FQGTGA. The trim removed 5 bases at V and 6 bases at J, leaving 9 bases unmatched.

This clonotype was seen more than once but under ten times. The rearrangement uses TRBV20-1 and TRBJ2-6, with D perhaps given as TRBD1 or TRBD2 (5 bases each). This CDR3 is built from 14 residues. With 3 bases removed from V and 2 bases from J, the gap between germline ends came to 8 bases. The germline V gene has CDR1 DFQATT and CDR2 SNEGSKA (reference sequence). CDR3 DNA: TGCAGTGCTAGGAGGGGACCTGGGGCCAACGTCCTGACTTTC. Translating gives CSARRGPGANVLTF.

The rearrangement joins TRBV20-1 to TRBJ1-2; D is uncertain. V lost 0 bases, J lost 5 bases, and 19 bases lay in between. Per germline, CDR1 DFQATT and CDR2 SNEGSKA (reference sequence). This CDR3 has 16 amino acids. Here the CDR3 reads CSARDPSQAGRYGYTF. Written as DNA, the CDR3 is TGCAGTGCTAGAGACCCGTCCCAGGCAGGAAGGTATGGCTACACCTTC.

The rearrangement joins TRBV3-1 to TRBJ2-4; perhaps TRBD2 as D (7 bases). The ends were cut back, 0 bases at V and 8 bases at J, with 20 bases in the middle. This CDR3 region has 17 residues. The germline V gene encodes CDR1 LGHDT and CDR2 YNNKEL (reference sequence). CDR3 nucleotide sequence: TGTGCCAGCAGCCAAGACCCTCGGGGGGCCCAAGACTACATTCAGTACTTC. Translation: CASSQDPRGAQDYIQYF.

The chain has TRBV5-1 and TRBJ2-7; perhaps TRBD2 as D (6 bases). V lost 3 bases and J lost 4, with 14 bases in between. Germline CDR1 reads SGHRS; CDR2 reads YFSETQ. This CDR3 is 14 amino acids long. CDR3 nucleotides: TGCGCCAGCAGCTCGCCCGACGGGAGATACGAGCAGTACTTC. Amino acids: CASSSPDGRYEQYF. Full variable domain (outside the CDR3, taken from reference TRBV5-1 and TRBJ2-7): KAGVTQTPRYLIKTRGQQVTLSCSPISGHRSVSWYQQTPGQGLQFLFEYFSETQRNKGNFPGRFSGRQFSNSRSEMNVSTLELGDSALYLCASSSPDGRYEQYFGPGTRLTVT.

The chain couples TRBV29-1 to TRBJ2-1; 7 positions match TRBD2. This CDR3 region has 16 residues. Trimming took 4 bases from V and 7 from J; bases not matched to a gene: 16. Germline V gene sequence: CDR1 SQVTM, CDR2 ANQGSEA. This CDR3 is CSVGGTNGLATNEQFF. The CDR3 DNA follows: TGCAGCGTTGGGGGGACTAACGGGCTTGCGACGAATGAGCAGTTCTTC.

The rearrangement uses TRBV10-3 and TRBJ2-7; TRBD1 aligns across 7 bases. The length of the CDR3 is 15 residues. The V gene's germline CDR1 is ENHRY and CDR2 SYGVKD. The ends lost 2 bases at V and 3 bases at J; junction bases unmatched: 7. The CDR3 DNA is TGTGCCATCAGTGAGGACCGTACAGGGGACTACGAGCAGTACTTC. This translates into CAISEDRTGDYEQYF.

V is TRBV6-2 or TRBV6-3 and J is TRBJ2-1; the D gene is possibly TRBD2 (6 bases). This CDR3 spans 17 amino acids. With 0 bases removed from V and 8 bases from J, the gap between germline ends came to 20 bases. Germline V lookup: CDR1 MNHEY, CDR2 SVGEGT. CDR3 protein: CASSYSLGTPFSHEQFF. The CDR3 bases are TGTGCCAGCAGTTACTCTCTTGGGACTCCCTTTTCCCATGAGCAGTTCTTC.

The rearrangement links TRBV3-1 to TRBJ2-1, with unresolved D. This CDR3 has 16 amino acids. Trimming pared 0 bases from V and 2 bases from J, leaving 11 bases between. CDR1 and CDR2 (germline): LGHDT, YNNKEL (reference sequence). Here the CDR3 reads CASSQDWAGPYNEQFF. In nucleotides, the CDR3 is TGTGCCAGCAGCCAAGATTGGGCTGGACCCTACAATGAGCAGTTCTTC.

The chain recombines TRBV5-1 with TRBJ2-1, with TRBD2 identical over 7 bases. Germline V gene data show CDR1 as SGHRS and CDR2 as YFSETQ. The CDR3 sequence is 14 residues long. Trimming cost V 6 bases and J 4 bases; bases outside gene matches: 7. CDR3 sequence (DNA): TGCGCCAGCACCATTCCGGGGGGATACAATGAGCAGTTCTTC. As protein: CASTIPGGYNEQFF.

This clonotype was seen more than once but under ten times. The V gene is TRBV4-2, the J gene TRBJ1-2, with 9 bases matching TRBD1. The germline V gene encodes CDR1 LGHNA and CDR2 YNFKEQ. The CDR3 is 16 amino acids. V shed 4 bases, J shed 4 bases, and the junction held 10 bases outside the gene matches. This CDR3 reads CASSRPSGQGFYGYTF. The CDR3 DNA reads TGTGCCAGCAGCCGACCCTCTGGACAGGGGTTCTATGGCTACACCTTC.

CDR3 in DNA: TGTGCCAGCAGCTTAGTAGGGGACTGGAACTATGGCTACACCTTC. Amino acid sequence: CASSLVGDWNYGYTF. J is TRBJ1-2 and V is TRBV11-2; the D gene is possibly TRBD1 (5 bases). This CDR3 is 15 amino acids long. In germline, CDR1 is SGHAT, CDR2 FQNNGV. The germline V and J ends were trimmed by 1 base and 2 bases, with 11 bases remaining between them.

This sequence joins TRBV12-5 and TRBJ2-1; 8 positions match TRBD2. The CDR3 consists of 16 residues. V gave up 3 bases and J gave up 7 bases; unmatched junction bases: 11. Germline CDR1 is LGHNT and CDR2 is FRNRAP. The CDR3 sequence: CASGFVSGLVENEQFF. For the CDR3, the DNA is TGTGCTAGTGGTTTTGTCTCGGGACTAGTCGAAAATGAGCAGTTCTTC.

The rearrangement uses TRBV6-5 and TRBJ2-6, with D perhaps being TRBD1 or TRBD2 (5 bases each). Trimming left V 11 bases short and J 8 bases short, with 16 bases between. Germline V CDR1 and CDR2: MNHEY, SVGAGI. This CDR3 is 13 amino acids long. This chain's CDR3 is CAGGRAGSNVLTF. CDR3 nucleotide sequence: TGTGCCGGGGGTCGGGCAGGGTCCAACGTCCTGACTTTC.

The CDR3 DNA is TGCGCCAGCAGCCCGCTCGCCGGACAGTCCTACAATGAGCAGTTCTTC. It specifies CASSPLAGQSYNEQFF. The V gene is TRBV5-1, the J gene TRBJ2-1, with TRBD1 as a possible D gene (6 bases). This CDR3 region has 16 residues. CDR1 and CDR2 (germline): SGHRS, YFSETQ. Trimming cost V 4 bases and J 1 base, with 15 bases left between them.

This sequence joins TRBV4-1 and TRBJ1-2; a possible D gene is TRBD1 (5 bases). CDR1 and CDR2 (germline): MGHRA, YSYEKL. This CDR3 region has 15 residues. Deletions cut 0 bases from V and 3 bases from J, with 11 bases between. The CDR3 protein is CASSQEGARDYGYTF. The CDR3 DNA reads TGCGCCAGCAGCCAAGAGGGAGCCAGGGACTATGGCTACACCTTC.

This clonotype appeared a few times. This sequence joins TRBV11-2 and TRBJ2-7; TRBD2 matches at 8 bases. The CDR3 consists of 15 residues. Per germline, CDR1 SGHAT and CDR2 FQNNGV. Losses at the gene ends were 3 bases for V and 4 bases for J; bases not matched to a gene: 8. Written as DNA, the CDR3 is TGTGCCAGCAGCTTGCCCAGCGGGAGTTTTTACGAGCAGTACTTC. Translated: CASSLPSGSFYEQYF.

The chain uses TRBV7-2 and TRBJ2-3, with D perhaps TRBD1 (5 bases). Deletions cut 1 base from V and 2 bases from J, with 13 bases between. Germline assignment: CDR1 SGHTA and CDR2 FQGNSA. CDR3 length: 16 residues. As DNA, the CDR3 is TGTGCCAGCAGCTTAGTATCAGGGCCAACCACAGATACGCAGTATTTT. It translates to CASSLVSGPTTDTQYF.

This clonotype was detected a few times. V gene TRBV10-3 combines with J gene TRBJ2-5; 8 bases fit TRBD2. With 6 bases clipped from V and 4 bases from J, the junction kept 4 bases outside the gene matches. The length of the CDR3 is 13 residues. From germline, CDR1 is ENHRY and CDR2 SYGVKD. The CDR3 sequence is CAISAGTRETQYF. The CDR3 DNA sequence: TGTGCCATCAGCGCCGGGACTAGAGAGACCCAGTACTTC.

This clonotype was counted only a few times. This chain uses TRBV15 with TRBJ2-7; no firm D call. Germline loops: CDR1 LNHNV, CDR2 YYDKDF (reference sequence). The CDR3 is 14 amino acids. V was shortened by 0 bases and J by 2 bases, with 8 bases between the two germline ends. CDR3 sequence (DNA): TGTGCCACCAGCAGAGATCGGGCAGCCTACGAGCAGTACTTC. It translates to CATSRDRAAYEQYF.

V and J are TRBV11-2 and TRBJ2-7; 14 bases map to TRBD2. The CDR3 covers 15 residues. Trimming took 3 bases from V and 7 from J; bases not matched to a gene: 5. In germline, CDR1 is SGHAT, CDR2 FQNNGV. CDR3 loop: CASSFRLAGGREQYF. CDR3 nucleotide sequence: TGTGCCAGCAGCTTCCGACTAGCGGGAGGGAGGGAGCAGTACTTC.

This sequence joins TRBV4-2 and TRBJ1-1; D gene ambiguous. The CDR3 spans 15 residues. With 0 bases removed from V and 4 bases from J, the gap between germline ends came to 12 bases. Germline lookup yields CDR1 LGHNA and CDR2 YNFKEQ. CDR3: CASSQDVSVGTEAFF. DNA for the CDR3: TGTGCCAGCAGCCAAGATGTTAGTGTGGGCACTGAAGCTTTCTTT.